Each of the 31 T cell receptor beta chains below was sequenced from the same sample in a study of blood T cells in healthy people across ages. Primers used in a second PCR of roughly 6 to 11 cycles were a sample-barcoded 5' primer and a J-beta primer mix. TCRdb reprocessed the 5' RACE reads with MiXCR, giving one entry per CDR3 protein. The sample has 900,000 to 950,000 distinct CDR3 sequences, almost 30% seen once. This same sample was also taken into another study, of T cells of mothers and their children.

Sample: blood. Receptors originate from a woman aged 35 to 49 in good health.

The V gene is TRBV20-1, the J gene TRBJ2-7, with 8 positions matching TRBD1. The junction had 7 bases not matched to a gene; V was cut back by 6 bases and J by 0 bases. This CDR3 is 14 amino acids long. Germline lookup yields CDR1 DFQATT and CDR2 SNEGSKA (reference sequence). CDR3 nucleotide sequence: TGCAGTGCAGCGACAGGGGCCAGCTCCTACGAGCAGTACTTC. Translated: CSAATGASSYEQYF.

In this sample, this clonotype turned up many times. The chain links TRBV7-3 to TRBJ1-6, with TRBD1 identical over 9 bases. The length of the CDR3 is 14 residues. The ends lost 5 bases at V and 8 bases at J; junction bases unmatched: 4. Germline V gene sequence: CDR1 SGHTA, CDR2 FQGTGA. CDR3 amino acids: CASSDGQGYSPLHF. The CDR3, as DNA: TGTGCCAGCAGCGATGGACAGGGGTATTCACCCCTCCACTTT.

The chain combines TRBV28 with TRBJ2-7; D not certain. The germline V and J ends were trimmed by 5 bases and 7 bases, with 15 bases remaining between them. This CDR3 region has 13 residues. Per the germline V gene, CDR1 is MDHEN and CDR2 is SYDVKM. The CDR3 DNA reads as TGTGCCAGCAGTGACCCGATCTCGACTGAGCAGTACTTC. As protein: CASSDPISTEQYF.

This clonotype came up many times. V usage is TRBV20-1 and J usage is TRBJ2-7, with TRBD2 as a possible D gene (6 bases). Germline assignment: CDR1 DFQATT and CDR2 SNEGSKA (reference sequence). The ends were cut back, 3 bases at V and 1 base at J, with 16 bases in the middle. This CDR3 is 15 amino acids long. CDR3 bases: TGCAGTGCTAGTTTCGGGGGACTTCATTCCTACGAGCAGTACTTC. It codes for CSASFGGLHSYEQYF.

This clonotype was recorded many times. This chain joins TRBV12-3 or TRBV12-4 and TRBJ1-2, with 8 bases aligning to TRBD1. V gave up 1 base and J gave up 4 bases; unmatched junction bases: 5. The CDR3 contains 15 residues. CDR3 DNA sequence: TGTGCCAGCAGTTTAGGGCAGGGGGCCACCTATGGCTACACCTTC. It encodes CASSLGQGATYGYTF.

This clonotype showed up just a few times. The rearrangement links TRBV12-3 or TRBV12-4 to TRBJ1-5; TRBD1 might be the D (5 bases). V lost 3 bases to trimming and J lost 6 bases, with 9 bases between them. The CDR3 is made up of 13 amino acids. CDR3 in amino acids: CASSFQGSQPQHF. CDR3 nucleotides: TGTGCCAGCAGTTTTCAGGGTAGTCAGCCCCAGCATTTT.

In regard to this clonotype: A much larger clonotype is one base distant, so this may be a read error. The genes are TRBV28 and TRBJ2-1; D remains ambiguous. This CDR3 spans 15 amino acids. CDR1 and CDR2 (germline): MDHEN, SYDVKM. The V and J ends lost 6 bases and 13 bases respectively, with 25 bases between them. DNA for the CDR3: TGTGCCAGCAGCTCCGTTCAGACCCGCCAAGAGACCCAGTTCTTC. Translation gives CASSSVQTRQETQFF. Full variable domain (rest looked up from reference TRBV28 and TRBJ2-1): DVKVTQSSRYLVKRTGEKVFLECVQDMDHENMFWYRQDPGLGLRLIYFSYDVKMKEKGDIPEGYSVSREKKERFSLILESASTNQTSMYLCASSSVQTRQETQFFGPGTRLTVL.

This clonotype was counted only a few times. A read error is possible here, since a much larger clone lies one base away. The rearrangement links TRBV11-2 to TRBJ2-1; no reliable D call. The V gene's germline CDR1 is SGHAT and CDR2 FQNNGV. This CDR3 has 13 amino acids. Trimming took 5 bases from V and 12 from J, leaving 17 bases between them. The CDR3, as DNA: TGTGCCAGCAGCCCCTTGGCTCCCGGTGGGCAGTTCTTC. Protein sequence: CASSPLAPGGQFF.

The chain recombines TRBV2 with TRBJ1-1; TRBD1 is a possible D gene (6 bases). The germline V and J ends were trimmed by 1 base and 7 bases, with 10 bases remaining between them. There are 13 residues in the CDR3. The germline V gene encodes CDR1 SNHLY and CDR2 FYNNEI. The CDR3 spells CASSEGWTDEAFF. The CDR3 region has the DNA TGTGCCAGCAGTGAAGGATGGACAGATGAAGCTTTCTTT.

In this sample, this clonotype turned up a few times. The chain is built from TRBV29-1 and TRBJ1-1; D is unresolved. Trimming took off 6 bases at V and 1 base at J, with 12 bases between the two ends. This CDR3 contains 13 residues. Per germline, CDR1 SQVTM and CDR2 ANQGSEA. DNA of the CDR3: TGCAGCGTCGTTTCGCAGAGGAACACTGAAGCTTTCTTT. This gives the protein CSVVSQRNTEAFF.

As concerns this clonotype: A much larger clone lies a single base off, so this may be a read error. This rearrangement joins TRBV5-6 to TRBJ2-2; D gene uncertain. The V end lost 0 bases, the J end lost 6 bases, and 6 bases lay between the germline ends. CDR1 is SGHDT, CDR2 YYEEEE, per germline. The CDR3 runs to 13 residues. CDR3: CASSLADAGELFF. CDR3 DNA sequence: TGTGCCAGCAGCTTGGCTGACGCCGGGGAGCTGTTTTTT.

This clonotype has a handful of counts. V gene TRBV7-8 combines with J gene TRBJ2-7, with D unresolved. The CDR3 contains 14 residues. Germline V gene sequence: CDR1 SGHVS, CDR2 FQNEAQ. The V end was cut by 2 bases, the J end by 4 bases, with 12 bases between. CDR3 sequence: CASSLKILSYEQYF. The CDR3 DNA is TGTGCCAGCAGCTTAAAGATACTATCTTACGAGCAGTACTTC.

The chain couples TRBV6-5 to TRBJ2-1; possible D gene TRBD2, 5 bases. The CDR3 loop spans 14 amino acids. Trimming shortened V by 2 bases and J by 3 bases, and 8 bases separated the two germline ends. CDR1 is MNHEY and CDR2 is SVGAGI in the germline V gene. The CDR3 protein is CASSYEGFYNEQFF. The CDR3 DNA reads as TGTGCCAGCAGTTACGAGGGCTTCTACAATGAGCAGTTCTTC.

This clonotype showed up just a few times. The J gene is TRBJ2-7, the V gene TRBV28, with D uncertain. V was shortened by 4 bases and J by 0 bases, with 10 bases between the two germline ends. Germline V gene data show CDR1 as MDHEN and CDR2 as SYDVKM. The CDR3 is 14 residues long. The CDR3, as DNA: TGTGCCAGCAGTTCCCCGGCCGACTCCTACGAGCAGTACTTC. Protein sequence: CASSSPADSYEQYF.

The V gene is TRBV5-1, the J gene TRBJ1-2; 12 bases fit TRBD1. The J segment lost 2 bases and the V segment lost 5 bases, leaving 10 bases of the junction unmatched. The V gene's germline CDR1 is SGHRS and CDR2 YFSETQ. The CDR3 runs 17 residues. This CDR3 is CASRSGTGGAGNYGYTF. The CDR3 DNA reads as TGCGCCAGCAGATCCGGGACAGGGGGCGCAGGCAACTATGGCTACACCTTC.

For the CDR3, the DNA is TGCGCCAGCAGCTTGGGGGACTTCGGGGAACAAGAGACCCAGTACTTC. Residues: CASSLGDFGEQETQYF. The V and J genes are TRBV5-1 and TRBJ2-5; D possibly corresponds to TRBD2 (6 bases). CDR1 SGHRS and CDR2 YFSETQ come from the germline V gene. The V end lost 0 bases, the J end lost 2 bases, and 14 bases lay between the germline ends. The length of the CDR3 is 16 residues.

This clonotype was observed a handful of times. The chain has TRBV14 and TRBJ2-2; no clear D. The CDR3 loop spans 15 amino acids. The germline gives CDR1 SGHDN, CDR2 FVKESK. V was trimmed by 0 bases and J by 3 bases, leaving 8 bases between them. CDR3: CASSQDVGYTGELFF. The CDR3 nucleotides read TGTGCCAGCAGCCAAGATGTCGGTTACACCGGGGAGCTGTTTTTT.

CDR3 coding DNA: TGTGCCAGCAGTGGAACAGGGAGAGCCAAAAACATTCAGTACTTC. Translation gives CASSGTGRAKNIQYF. The chain links TRBV2 to TRBJ2-4; the D gene is possibly TRBD1 (6 bases). The CDR3 runs to 15 residues. The V gene lost 4 bases and the J gene lost 0 bases, with 10 bases spanning the gap. Germline V gene data show CDR1 as SNHLY and CDR2 as FYNNEI.

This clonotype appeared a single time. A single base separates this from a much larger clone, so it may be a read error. CDR3 region: CTSSLENSHVKDYEQYF. The CDR3 DNA sequence: TGTACCAGCAGCTTAGAAAACAGCCACGTAAAGGACTACGAGCAGTACTTC. V and J are TRBV7-2 and TRBJ2-7; D is ambiguous. CDR3 length: 17 residues. The germline gives CDR1 SGHTA, CDR2 FQGNSA. Deletions cut 1 base from V and 3 bases from J, with 19 bases between.

CDR3 in amino acids: CATSNTPGGQPQHF. As DNA, the CDR3 is TGTGCCACCTCGAACACACCCGGGGGTCAGCCCCAGCATTTT. V is TRBV15 and J is TRBJ1-5, with D possibly matching TRBD1 (5 bases). CDR3 length: 14 amino acids. V was clipped by 8 bases and J by 6 bases, with 17 bases between them. Germline V gene data show CDR1 as LNHNV and CDR2 as YYDKDF (reference sequence).

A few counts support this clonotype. The CDR3 spells CSAASGTTFTGELFF. In DNA form, the CDR3 reads TGCAGTGCTGCCTCCGGGACTACCTTCACCGGGGAGCTGTTTTTT. The V and J genes are TRBV20-1 and TRBJ2-2, with TRBD2 matching over 7 bases. The ends lost 5 bases at V and 4 bases at J; junction bases unmatched: 10. This CDR3 is 15 amino acids long. CDR1 and CDR2 from the germline V gene are DFQATT and SNEGSKA (reference sequence).

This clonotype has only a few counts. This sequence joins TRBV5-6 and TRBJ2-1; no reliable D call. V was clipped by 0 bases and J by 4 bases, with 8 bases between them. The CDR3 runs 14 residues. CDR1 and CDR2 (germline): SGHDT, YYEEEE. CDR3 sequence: CASSLVGKYNEQFF. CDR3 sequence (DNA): TGTGCCAGCAGCTTGGTTGGCAAATACAATGAGCAGTTCTTC. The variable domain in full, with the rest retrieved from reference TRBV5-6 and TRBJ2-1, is DAGVTQSPTHLIKTRGQQVTLRCSPKSGHDTVSWYQQALGQGPQFIFQYYEEEERQRGNFPDRFSGHQFPNYSSELNVNALLLGDSALYLCASSLVGKYNEQFFGPGTRLTVL.

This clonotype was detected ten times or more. The CDR3 DNA follows: TGTGCCAGCAGCCTCACAGGGATCACAGATACGCAGTATTTT. Protein: CASSLTGITDTQYF. The J gene is TRBJ2-3, the V gene TRBV7-3, with D perhaps matching TRBD1 (6 bases). The V gene's germline CDR1 is SGHTA and CDR2 FQGTGA. The CDR3 contains 14 residues. Between the trimmed V and J ends, which lost 5 bases and 2 bases, there was a span of 11 bases.

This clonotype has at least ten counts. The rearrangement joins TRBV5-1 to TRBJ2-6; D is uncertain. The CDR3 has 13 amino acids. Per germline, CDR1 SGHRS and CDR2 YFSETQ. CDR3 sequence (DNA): TGCGCTACGAGGCTCTCTGGGGCCAACGTCCTGACTTTC. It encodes CATRLSGANVLTF.

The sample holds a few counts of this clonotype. The DNA for the CDR3 is TGTGCCACCAGTGAGCCCGACAGGGGGTATGGCTACACCTTC. Translated: CATSEPDRGYGYTF. The J gene is TRBJ1-2, the V gene TRBV24-1; 9 bases map to TRBD1. V lost 4 bases to trimming and J lost 5 bases; unmatched junction nucleotides: 4. This CDR3 has 14 amino acids. Germline CDR1 is KGHDR and CDR2 is SFDVKD.

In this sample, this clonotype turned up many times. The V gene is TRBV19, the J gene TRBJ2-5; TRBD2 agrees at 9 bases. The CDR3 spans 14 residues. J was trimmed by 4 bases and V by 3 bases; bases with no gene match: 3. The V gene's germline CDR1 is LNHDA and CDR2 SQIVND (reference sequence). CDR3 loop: CASSIVSGGETQYF. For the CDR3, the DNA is TGTGCCAGTAGTATTGTTAGCGGGGGAGAGACCCAGTACTTC.

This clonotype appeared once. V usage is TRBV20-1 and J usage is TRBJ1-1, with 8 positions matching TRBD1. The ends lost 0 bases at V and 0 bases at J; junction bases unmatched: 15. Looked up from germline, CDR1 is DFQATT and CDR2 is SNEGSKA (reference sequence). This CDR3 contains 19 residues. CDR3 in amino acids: CSARESARGRPQLNTEAFF. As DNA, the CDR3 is TGCAGTGCTAGAGAGTCAGCCAGGGGGCGTCCACAGCTGAACACTGAAGCTTTCTTT.

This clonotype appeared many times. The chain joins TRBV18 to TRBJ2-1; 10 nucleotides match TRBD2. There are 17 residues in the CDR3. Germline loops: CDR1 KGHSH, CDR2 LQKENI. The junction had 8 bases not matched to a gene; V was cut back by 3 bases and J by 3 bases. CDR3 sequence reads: CASSPNAGTSVYNEQFF. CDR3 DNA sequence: TGTGCCAGCTCACCGAACGCCGGGACTAGCGTCTACAATGAGCAGTTCTTC.

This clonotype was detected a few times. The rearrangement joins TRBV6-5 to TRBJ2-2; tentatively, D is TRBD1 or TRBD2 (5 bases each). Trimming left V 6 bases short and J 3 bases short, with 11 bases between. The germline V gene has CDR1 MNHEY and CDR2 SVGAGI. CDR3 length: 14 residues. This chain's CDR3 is CASRPGRYTGELFF. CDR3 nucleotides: TGTGCCAGCAGACCGGGACGGTACACCGGGGAGCTGTTTTTT.

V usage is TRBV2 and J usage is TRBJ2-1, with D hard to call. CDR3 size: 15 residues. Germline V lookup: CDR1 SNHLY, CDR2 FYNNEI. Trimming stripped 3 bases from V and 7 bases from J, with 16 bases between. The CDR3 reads CASSDGRTGPNEQFF. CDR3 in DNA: TGTGCCAGCAGTGATGGCCGTACCGGACCTAATGAGCAGTTCTTC.

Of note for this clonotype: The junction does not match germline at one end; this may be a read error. DNA for the CDR3: TGTGCCAACAGCCAAGGGACAGGGGGTCACCCCGGGGCCAACGTCCTGACTTTC. It codes for CANSQGTGGHPGANVLTF. This sequence joins TRBV7-9 and TRBJ2-6, with TRBD1 matching 11 bases. CDR3 size: 18 residues. CDR1 is SEHNR and CDR2 is FQNEAQ in the germline V gene (reference sequence).